This T cell receptor beta chain was captured in a study of CD8+CD57+ T cells in acquired aplastic anemia (dated by TCRdb to 2016 to 2019). About the investigation overall: DNA extracted from sorted CD4+ and CD8+ cells had a mean of roughly 3.4 ug, with a range of about 0.2 to 30 ug. CD8+CD57+ expansion was defined as a frequency above the mean frequency observed in healthy subjects.

Via the germline V gene (reference sequence), CDR1 is SGHNT and CDR2 YYREEE. CDR3 length: 14 amino acids, cysteine to phenylalanine. Of all the DNA, just the CDR3 is kept, 42 bases in frame from base 1. V loses 4 bases at its end and J loses 8 bases; junction bases beyond the gene matches: 7. Patients chosen for sequencing had shown expansion of CD8+CD57+ cells by flow cytometry. Every patient had a diagnosis of severe acquired aplastic anemia based on International Study of Aplastic Anemia and Agranulocytosis and Camitta criteria. No therapy had been received by the patients at the time of blood sampling. The study deep-sequenced TCR repertoires of sorted CD4+ and CD8+ blood T cells from severe aplastic anemia patients and healthy subjects. Patients were enrolled in the USA under clinicaltrials.gov protocols 00001620, 01623167, 00001397, 00071045, 00081523 and 00961064. Ficoll-Paque density gradient centrifugation was used to isolate peripheral blood mononuclear cells. CD4+ and CD8+ T cells were sorted by FACS or magnetic beads before DNA extraction.

Overall study outcomes, separate from this receptor: Around 28 CD8+ CDR3 sequences were found to be shared between patients and controls, but these sequences appeared to be highly expressed in patients and within the immunodominant clones of the patients. No significant difference in CD8+ Simpson's diversity was found between patients and healthy controls (P=0.060).

In its sample, this clonotype was seen many times. There is no known antigen for this receptor. Base qualities are not recorded, but no much larger clone differs from it by a single base. Genomic DNA served as template for TCR beta VDJ combination and CDR3 sequence profiling. An Illumina HiSeq 2000 was used for TCR repertoire sequencing. As for the authors' bioinformatics: TRBV/TRBJ rearrangement plots, CDR3 size and DJ length profiles, and Simpson's diversity index were used to assess repertoires. Whichever DNA sequence was most abundant in the deep sequencing data was defined as the immunodominant clone. CDR3 amino acid sequences were checked for sharing between subjects and were compared against published repertoires and the VDJdb database. The raw public reads went through TCRdb reprocessing: fastp at Q25, MiXCR clone calling, in-frame beta chains kept. Entries that share a CDR3 protein sequence are merged under the most common genes and DNA. These V and J calls derive from TCRdb rather than the authors' analysis. The sample has approximately 170,000 distinct CDR3 sequences on record, around half of them singletons. The ten largest clones represent 3% to 4% of the sample.

The sample was sorted CD4+, CD8+, or CD8+CD57+ T cells (not recorded which) from PBMCs. The rearranged segments are TRBV5-4 and TRBJ1-2; TRBD1 matches 11 bases in the middle. The receptor was derived from a human donor with aplastic anemia. The DNA sequence follows: TGTGCCAGCAGCACGGGACAGGGGGAGAGGGGCTACACCTTC. Its product reads: CASSTGQGERGYTF.